One and the same sample provided the 6 T cell receptor beta chains below, sequenced in a study of blood T cell repertoires in COVID-19. Profiled with immunoSEQ multiplex PCR; TCRdb holds only in-frame clones, not every one. The repertoire holds 100,000 to 140,000 clones, with around 89% as singletons. The sample taken for sequencing was peripheral blood. The origin of the receptors is a man aged 40-49 years with active or convalescent COVID-19.

Written as DNA, the CDR3 is TGTGCCAGCAGCTTGGTGGCGGGAGACACCGGGGAGCTGTTTTTT. Translating it yields CASSLVAGDTGELFF. This chain connects TRBV5-6 to TRBJ2-2; TRBD2 agrees at 7 bases. This CDR3 region has 15 residues. V was pared by 0 bases and J by 3 bases, with 2 bases of the junction left unmatched. Germline V gives CDR1 SGHDT, CDR2 YYEEEE.

The chain is built from TRBV11-3 and TRBJ2-3; 8 positions agree with TRBD2. Trimming cost V 4 bases and J 2 bases; bases outside gene matches: 2. The germline CDR1 and CDR2 sequences are SGHNT and YENEEA. The CDR3 is 14 residues long. The CDR3 protein is CASSSAGVTDTQYF. The CDR3, as DNA: TGTGCCAGCAGCTCAGCGGGAGTCACAGATACGCAGTATTTT. The entire variable domain, with the rest obtained from reference TRBV11-3 and TRBJ2-3, is as follows: EAGVVQSPRYKIIEKKQPVAFWCNPISGHNTLYWYLQNLGQGPELLIRYENEEAVDDSQLPKDRFSAERLKGVDSTLKIQPAELGDSAVYLCASSSAGVTDTQYFGPGTRLTVL.

The CDR3 DNA reads as TGTGCCAGCAGTTACGGGACAACTAACTATGGCTACACCTTC. Amino acid sequence: CASSYGTTNYGYTF. The rearrangement uses TRBV6-5 and TRBJ1-2; D may be TRBD1 (6 bases). This CDR3 has 14 residues. Looked up from germline, CDR1 is MNHEY and CDR2 is SVGAGI. With 2 bases removed from V and 0 bases from J, the gap between germline ends came to 7 bases.

This chain joins TRBV19 and TRBJ2-1; 9 nucleotides align to TRBD2. Germline trimming cut 10 bases from V and 7 bases from J; bases unmatched to any gene: 8. Germline CDR1 and CDR2: LNHDA and SQIVND (reference sequence). This CDR3 is 13 amino acids long. In DNA, the CDR3 is TGTGCCACCTTAGCGGGAGTGGGAAATGAGCAGTTCTTC. Its protein product is CATLAGVGNEQFF.

The chain uses TRBV24-1 and TRBJ2-1; TRBD2 agrees at 11 bases. The CDR3 spans 18 residues. V shed 1 base, J shed 3 bases, and the junction held 7 bases outside the gene matches. From germline, CDR1 is KGHDR and CDR2 SFDVKD. CDR3 loop: CATSDFGLAGGGYNEQFF. As DNA, the CDR3 is TGTGCCACCAGTGATTTCGGTCTAGCGGGAGGAGGCTACAATGAGCAGTTCTTC.

J is TRBJ2-7 and V is TRBV12-3 or TRBV12-4; 7 bases align to TRBD1. The CDR3 is made up of 12 amino acids. Trimming removed 8 bases from V and 4 bases from J; junction bases left unmatched: 5. This CDR3 reads CASGVQGYEQYF. The CDR3 region has the DNA TGTGCCAGCGGCGTACAGGGGTACGAGCAGTACTTC.